The 16 T cell receptor beta chains presented below share a single source sample, sequenced in a study of beta chain features in type 1 diabetes (dated by TCRdb to between 2017 and 2018). Paper-wide results and their limitations: In all four CD4+ subsets, TCRB CDR3 length was moderately but significantly shorter in type 1 diabetes patients.

Libraries were made using the immunoSEQ multiplex PCR assay. All of the isolated RNA was reverse transcribed with the High Capacity cDNA Reverse Transcription Kit, so expressed TCRB transcripts were sequenced. Not all clones reach the TCRdb copy of this immuneACCESS table, which keeps in-frame sequences only. Checked studies attribute under half of the gap to unresolved V genes and leave the rest unexplained. For this sample there are fewer than 450,000 clones; roughly 13% appear just once. Jointly, the top ten make up approximately 0.016% of the sample. The antigens for these receptors are not known. The sequencing sample was made of naive CD4+ T cells from blood. Interpreted using the paper, the cell subset or site label stands for: true naive CD4+ T cells. These receptors were obtained from a woman younger than 35 with type 1 diabetes.

This clone was recorded a few times. This sequence joins TRBV7-9 and TRBJ2-2; tentatively, D is TRBD2 (5 bases). V lost 2 bases and J 6 bases, leaving 16 bases between the germline ends. The CDR3 has 16 residues. The germline gives CDR1 SEHNR, CDR2 FQNEAQ (reference sequence). For the CDR3, the DNA is TGTGCCAGCAGCTTACAGCGACTACGGGCCCCCGGGGAGCTGTTTTTT. This codes for CASSLQRLRAPGELFF. The full variable domain, rest sourced from reference TRBV7-9 and TRBJ2-2, is DTGVSQNPRHKITKRGQNVTFRCDPISEHNRLYWYRQTLGQGPEFLTYFQNEAQLEKSRLLSDRFSAERPKGSFSTLEIQRTEQGDSAMYLCASSLQRLRAPGELFFGEGSRLTVL.

A few counts support this clone. The chain recombines TRBV5-1 with TRBJ1-3; D is possibly TRBD1 (5 bases). Germline-derived CDR1 and CDR2 are SGHRS and YFSETQ. The CDR3 totals 14 residues. The ends were cut back, 0 bases at V and 4 bases at J, with 8 bases in the middle. CDR3 amino acids: CASSLGTPGNTIYF. Here the CDR3 DNA reads TGCGCCAGCAGCTTGGGGACACCAGGAAACACCATATATTTT.

The chain uses TRBV27 and TRBJ2-1, with no clear D. Germline values: CDR1 MNHEY, CDR2 SMNVEV (reference sequence). This CDR3 has 12 amino acids. Trimming removed 3 bases at V and 3 bases at J, with 3 bases between. The CDR3 spells CASSFNYNEQFF. The CDR3 DNA sequence: TGTGCCAGCAGTTTCAACTACAATGAGCAGTTCTTC.

The gene calls are TRBV18 and TRBJ2-7; TRBD1 aligns across 7 bases. Germline V gene data show CDR1 as KGHSH and CDR2 as LQKENI. Losses at the gene ends were 1 base for V and 2 bases for J; bases not matched to a gene: 2. The length of the CDR3 is 14 residues. DNA for the CDR3: TGTGCCAGCTCACCACGACAGGGAACCTACGAGCAGTACTTC. Translation: CASSPRQGTYEQYF.

This clone was detected only a few times. This chain joins TRBV5-6 and TRBJ1-5; 7 nucleotides line up with TRBD1. Germline V gives CDR1 SGHDT, CDR2 YYEEEE. With V trimmed by 2 bases and J by 3 bases, 2 bases remained unmatched. This CDR3 spans 14 amino acids. CDR3 amino acids: CASSFRGNNQPQHF. The CDR3 bases are TGTGCCAGCAGCTTCAGGGGGAACAATCAGCCCCAGCATTTT.

This clone showed up just a few times. The chain recombines TRBV30 with TRBJ1-2, with TRBD1 matching over 7 bases. Germline CDR1 and CDR2: GTSNPN and SVGIG (reference sequence). The CDR3 is made up of 12 amino acids. Unmatched junction bases numbered 4, after V lost 5 bases and J lost 4 bases. CDR3 coding DNA: TGTGCCTGGGGACAGGAAAGCTATGGCTACACCTTC. The encoded protein is CAWGQESYGYTF.

The chain couples TRBV9 to TRBJ2-2; TRBD2 matches at 7 bases. This CDR3 has 16 amino acids. Germline V CDR1 and CDR2: SGDLS, YYNGEE. The V gene end was trimmed by 4 bases and the J gene end by 0 bases; junction bases not matched to a gene: 6. The CDR3 reads CASSPRGDANTGELFF. The CDR3 coding sequence is TGTGCCAGCAGCCCCCGGGGGGATGCGAACACCGGGGAGCTGTTTTTT.

This clone was seen more than once but under ten times. This chain links TRBV4-3 with TRBJ2-2; the D gene is possibly TRBD1 (6 bases). This CDR3 is built from 16 residues. Germline loops: CDR1 LGHNA, CDR2 YSLEER. Between the trimmed V and J ends, which lost 6 bases and 1 base, there was a span of 15 bases. CDR3 nucleotides: TGCGCCAGCAGTTTCGCAGGGGCCTTGAACACCGGGGAGCTGTTTTTT. Translation: CASSFAGALNTGELFF.

The V and J genes are TRBV11-2 and TRBJ2-1, with 8 bases that match TRBD1. The CDR3 is 17 residues long. V trimming: 5 bases; J trimming: 3 bases; junction bases outside the gene matches: 12. Per the germline V gene, CDR1 is SGHAT and CDR2 is FQNNGV. The CDR3 here is CASSPNPPGQVYNEQFF. CDR3 coding DNA: TGTGCCAGCAGCCCTAACCCACCGGGACAGGTCTACAATGAGCAGTTCTTC.

This chain links TRBV18 with TRBJ2-3, with TRBD2 matching over 15 bases. CDR3 length: 16 residues. Germline-derived CDR1 and CDR2 are KGHSH and LQKENI. The V gene end was trimmed by 2 bases and the J gene end by 6 bases; junction bases not matched to a gene: 3. The CDR3 bases are TGTGCCAGCTCACCAAGGGGACTAGCGGGAGGTGATACGCAGTATTTT. Translated, it gives CASSPRGLAGGDTQYF.

The chain couples TRBV30 to TRBJ2-1, with 7 bases aligning to TRBD2. This CDR3 has 13 residues. Germline-derived CDR1 and CDR2 are GTSNPN and SVGIG (reference sequence). J was trimmed by 7 bases and V by 7 bases; bases with no gene match: 10. CDR3 in DNA: TGTGCCTTTCGACTAGCAGGGCTAAATGAGCAGTTCTTC. Translating it yields CAFRLAGLNEQFF.

This clone turned up a few times. This chain joins TRBV6-5 and TRBJ2-5; TRBD1 matches at 8 bases. Germline values: CDR1 MNHEY, CDR2 SVGAGI. J gave up 4 bases and V 0 bases, and 7 bases lay outside the gene matches. There are 16 residues in the CDR3. The CDR3 reads CASSYSSGRGRETQYF. DNA of the CDR3: TGTGCCAGCAGTTACTCAAGCGGCAGGGGGCGAGAGACCCAGTACTTC.

This clone has more than one count but fewer than ten. The chain uses TRBV28 and TRBJ2-2; the match to TRBD2 covers 7 bases. This CDR3 comprises 18 residues. V was clipped by 7 bases and J by 1 base; unmatched bases: 15. CDR1 MDHEN and CDR2 SYDVKM come from the germline V gene. Here the CDR3 DNA reads TGTGCCAGCATCCCTGGAGGTTGGGCGGGAGTGAACACCGGGGAGCTGTTTTTT. It codes for CASIPGGWAGVNTGELFF.

This clone was seen a few times. V usage is TRBV30 and J usage is TRBJ2-1; 7 bases line up with TRBD1. J was trimmed by 2 bases and V by 5 bases; bases with no gene match: 6. From germline, CDR1 is GTSNPN and CDR2 SVGIG (reference sequence). This CDR3 has 14 amino acids. CDR3 sequence (DNA): TGTGCCTGGTCCGGGACAGATACCTACAATGAGCAGTTCTTC. Amino acids: CAWSGTDTYNEQFF.

The sample holds a few counts of this clone. This chain uses TRBV18 with TRBJ1-2, with a tentative D call TRBD1 (5 bases). V dropped 3 bases and J dropped 6 bases, with 11 bases sitting between them. Germline CDR1 is KGHSH and CDR2 is LQKENI. The CDR3 contains 13 residues. The CDR3 is CASSPLSGNGYTF. DNA for the CDR3: TGTGCCAGCTCACCTTTATCAGGGAATGGCTACACCTTC.

This clone was seen more than once but under ten times. V and J are TRBV5-4 and TRBJ1-1, with 10 positions matching TRBD1. The CDR3 loop spans 19 amino acids. The V segment lost 3 bases and the J segment 0 bases; nucleotides outside the gene matches: 14. Germline-derived CDR1 and CDR2 are SGHNT and YYREEE (reference sequence). The CDR3 DNA sequence: TGTGCCAGCAGCTCGGTTGGGGGACAGGGGCCACTCATGAACACTGAAGCTTTCTTT. Its protein product is CASSSVGGQGPLMNTEAFF.